These T cell receptor gamma chains were read from a single sample in a study of γδ T cells in repeated Plasmodium falciparum infection. TCRdb re-called clones from the multiplex PCR reads using CATT. The sample consists of around 24,000 gamma-chain clones, 2.5% to 3.5% of them appearing once. Specimen: gamma-delta T cells from blood. These receptors originate from a pool of human donors (malaria-infected and uninfected, not separated). Each CDR3 is given with its conserved first and last residue. Size is stated as once, few or many counts, or a class when the clone is expanded.

j_gene: TRGJ1/TRGJ2; v_gene: TRGV9; abundance: many; CDR3aa: CALWEVPHYYKKLF; CDR3nt: TGTGCCTTGTGGGAGGTCCCCCATTATTATAAGAAACTCTTT
j_gene: TRGJ1/TRGJ2; v_gene: TRGV8; abundance: many; CDR3aa: CATWDPRGKLF; CDR3nt: TGTGCCACCTGGGATCCCCGTGGTAAACTCTTT
j_gene: TRGJ1/TRGJ2; v_gene: TRGV2; abundance: many; CDR3aa: CATWDGRGIAYKKLF; CDR3nt: TGTGCCACCTGGGACGGGCGGGGTATTGCTTATAAGAAACTCTTT
j_gene: TRGJ1/TRGJ2; v_gene: TRGV5; abundance: many; CDR3aa: CATWDRPHNYYKKLF; CDR3nt: TGTGCCACCTGGGACAGGCCCCACAATTATTATAAGAAACTCTTT
j_gene: TRGJP2; v_gene: TRGV4; abundance: many; CDR3aa: CATWEGYSSDWIKTF; CDR3nt: TGTGCCACCTGGGAGGGTTATAGTAGTGATTGGATCAAGACGTTT
j_gene: TRGJP1; v_gene: TRGV9; abundance: many; CDR3aa: CALWEGKTTGWFKIF; CDR3nt: TGTGCCTTGTGGGAGGGAAAAACCACTGGTTGGTTCAAGATATTT
j_gene: TRGJ1/TRGJ2; v_gene: TRGV5; abundance: many; CDR3aa: CATWGGRKLF; CDR3nt: TGTGCCACCTGGGGAGGTAGGAAACTCTTT
j_gene: TRGJ1/TRGJ2; v_gene: TRGV9; abundance: medium-sized; CDR3aa: CALWESYEKLF; CDR3nt: TGTGCCTTGTGGGAGTCGTACGAGAAACTCTTT
j_gene: TRGJ1/TRGJ2; v_gene: TRGV3; abundance: many; CDR3aa: CATWDRPGYYKKLF; CDR3nt: TGTGCCACCTGGGACAGGCCGGGATATTATAAGAAACTCTTT
j_gene: TRGJ1/TRGJ2; v_gene: TRGV4; abundance: many; CDR3aa: CATWDGFYYYKKLF; CDR3nt: TGTGCCACCTGGGATGGCTTCTATTATTATAAGAAACTCTTT
j_gene: TRGJP2; v_gene: TRGV4; abundance: many; CDR3aa: CATWGGRSSDWIKTF; CDR3nt: TGTGCCACCTGGGGGGGGAGGAGTAGTGATTGGATCAAGACGTTT
j_gene: TRGJ1/TRGJ2; v_gene: TRGV3; abundance: many; CDR3aa: CATWDSPYYYKKLF; CDR3nt: TGTGCCACCTGGGACAGCCCCTATTATTATAAGAAACTCTTT
j_gene: TRGJ1/TRGJ2; v_gene: TRGV8; abundance: many; CDR3aa: CATWDPYYKKLF; CDR3nt: TGTGCCACCTGGGACCCATATTATAAGAAACTCTTT
j_gene: TRGJP; v_gene: TRGV9; abundance: many; CDR3aa: CALWEVVQELGKKIKVF; CDR3nt: TGTGCCTTGTGGGAGGTCGTTCAAGAGTTGGGCAAAAAAATCAAGGTATTT
j_gene: TRGJP2; v_gene: TRGV3; abundance: many; CDR3aa: CATWASQSSDWIKTF; CDR3nt: TGTGCCACCTGGGCTAGCCAAAGTAGTGATTGGATCAAGACGTTT